A selection of T cell receptor beta chains follows, all from one sample in a study of T cells in localized non-small cell lung cancer. Profiled with immunoSEQ multiplex PCR; TCRdb holds only in-frame clones, not every one. Among tens of thousands of clones listed, more than 75% were seen once. The material was PBMCs, obtained before any cancer treatment. These receptors originate from a woman aged 35-75 years with stage II squamous cell lung carcinoma. The CDR3 runs from the conserved cysteine through the conserved F or W. A D gene is named only where the DNA matches it firmly. Clone sizes are given selectively: once, few, many, or a class where the clone is expanded.

clone_size	j_call	v_call	d_call	cdr3_nt	cdr3_aa
.	TRBJ1-2	TRBV19	.	TGTGCCAGTAGTATCAGTGAGAACAACTATGGCTACACCTTC	CASSISENNYGYTF
.	TRBJ1-3	TRBV6-5	.	TGTGCCAGCAAGACGGATTTCTACGGAAACACCATATATTTT	CASKTDFYGNTIYF
.	TRBJ2-5	TRBV5-1	.	TGCGCCAGCAGCCAAGACTCCCGGAGCTTTGGGACCCAGTACTTC	CASSQDSRSFGTQYF
.	TRBJ2-2	TRBV2	TRBD1	TGTGCCAGCCTCCTAGACAGGGGGAACGGGGAGCTGTTTTTT	CASLLDRGNGELFF
once	TRBJ1-2	TRBV13	.	TGTGCCAGCAGGCTTCGGGGGGGAGATGGCTACACCTTC	CASRLRGGDGYTF
.	TRBJ2-7	TRBV2	TRBD2	TGTGCCAGCAGTCCCAGGAGTAGCGGGAGAAGCAGCGAGCAGTACTTC	CASSPRSSGRSSEQYF
once	TRBJ2-7	TRBV4-2	TRBD2	TGTGCCAGCAGCCAAGATTCCAGCGGGGGATTCTCCTACGAGCAGTACTTC	CASSQDSSGGFSYEQYF
.	TRBJ2-1	TRBV4-2	.	TGTGCCAGCAGCCTCGAGGGGGGCGGGACCACCTACAATGAGCAGTTCTTC	CASSLEGGGTTYNEQFF
.	TRBJ2-1	TRBV7-9	TRBD2	TGTGCCAGCAGCCCCCCCCTTAGACTAGCGGGAGGTAATGAGCAGTTCTTC	CASSPPLRLAGGNEQFF
once	TRBJ1-2	TRBV6-5	.	TGTGCCAGCAGTTCCTCCACTAACTATGGCTACACCTTC	CASSSSTNYGYTF
.	TRBJ1-5	TRBV7-6	TRBD1	TGTGCCAGCAGCGCCGGGACAGGGGCCTTCAGCAATCAGCCCCAGCATTTT	CASSAGTGAFSNQPQHF
.	TRBJ1-1	TRBV6-1	.	TGTGCCAGCAGTGATCAGTGGACAGAGAACACTGAAGCTTTCTTT	CASSDQWTENTEAFF
.	TRBJ1-5	TRBV28	TRBD1	TGTGCCAGCAGTTGGCAGAGCAACAGGGGGGATCAGCCCCAGCATTTT	CASSWQSNRGDQPQHF
few	TRBJ1-2	TRBV7-9	TRBD1	TGTGCCAGCAGCCCGATGGGAGGGGGCGACGCTGGGGGCTACACCTTC	CASSPMGGGDAGGYTF
.	TRBJ1-1	TRBV7-9	.	TGTGCCAGCAGCCCTCGGACCCAGCGAGACACTGAAGCTTTCTTT	CASSPRTQRDTEAFF
.	TRBJ2-3	TRBV5-6	.	TGTGCCAGCAGCTTTGTACGGAGCACAGATACGCAGTATTTT	CASSFVRSTDTQYF
.	TRBJ1-1	TRBV5-1	TRBD1	TGCGCCAGCAGCATCGGGACAGTGAACACTGAAGCTTTCTTT	CASSIGTVNTEAFF
.	TRBJ2-1	TRBV29-1	TRBD2	TGCAGCGTCTCGACTAGCGGGGGTAATGAGCAGTTCTTC	CSVSTSGGNEQFF
.	TRBJ1-2	TRBV5-6	.	TGTGCCAGCAGCTTGGCCAGGGAGGCCTATGGCTACACCTTC	CASSLAREAYGYTF
once	TRBJ1-3	TRBV7-9	.	TGTGCCAGCAGCTTAGCGGGCAGCGCTGGAAACACCATATATTTT	CASSLAGSAGNTIYF
once	TRBJ2-5	TRBV19	TRBD2	TGTGCCAGTTCCTCACTAGCGGGAGGATCCGAGACCCAGTACTTC	CASSSLAGGSETQYF
once	TRBJ1-5	TRBV30	.	TGTGCCTGGAGTGTAGAGTTCAGTCAGCCCCAGCATTTT	CAWSVEFSQPQHF
.	TRBJ2-2	TRBV6-5	.	TGTGCCTCGAAAGCCGGGGGCACCGGGGAGCTGTTTTTT	CASKAGGTGELFF
.	TRBJ2-2	TRBV15	.	TGTGCCACCAGCAGAGCAGGGAGAGGGCCCGGGGAGCTGTTTTTT	CATSRAGRGPGELFF
.	TRBJ2-5	TRBV15	.	TGTGCCACCAGCAGAGAACGGGTTCTCCAAGAGACCCAGTACTTC	CATSRERVLQETQYF
.	TRBJ2-6	TRBV11-2	.	TGTGCCAGCAGCCCCTCTGGGGCCAACGTCCTGACTTTC	CASSPSGANVLTF
.	TRBJ1-4	TRBV28	.	TGTGCCAGCAGTTTGCCTCGATCAGAAGGAGAAAAACTGTTTTTT	CASSLPRSEGEKLFF
.	TRBJ1-5	TRBV19	.	TGTGCCAGTAGTAGGCGGGGTGGCGCTCAGCCCCAGCATTTT	CASSRRGGAQPQHF
.	TRBJ2-7	TRBV11-2	.	TGTGCCAGCAGCACCGCCGGAACGGGATGGGAGCAGTACTTC	CASSTAGTGWEQYF
.	TRBJ2-7	TRBV5-4	.	TGTGCCAGCAGTTTCTCAGGGCACCTCGGCGAGCAGTACTTC	CASSFSGHLGEQYF
.	TRBJ2-7	TRBV4-3	TRBD2	TGCGCCAGCAGCCAAGGACTAGCGTCGGGCGAGCAGTACTTC	CASSQGLASGEQYF
.	TRBJ2-5	TRBV19	TRBD1	TGTGCCAGTAGGCGGACAGGGGGCGCGGAGACCCAGTACTTC	CASRRTGGAETQYF
.	TRBJ2-1	TRBV7-3	TRBD2	TGTGCCAGCAGCCCGGGACTAGCGCAATACAATGAGCAGTTCTTC	CASSPGLAQYNEQFF
.	TRBJ2-5	TRBV7-2	.	TGTGCCAGCAGCTTAGGCGGGTGGTACCAAGAGACCCAGTACTTC	CASSLGGWYQETQYF
.	TRBJ2-2	TRBV9	TRBD2	TGTGCCAGCAGCGCCAGGACTAGCGGGAGCTCCATCGGGGAGCTGTTTTTT	CASSARTSGSSIGELFF
.	TRBJ2-7	TRBV15	TRBD1	TGTGCCACCAGCATGTCGGGGACAGCCACCCAGTACTTC	CATSMSGTATQYF
.	TRBJ2-3	TRBV19	TRBD2	TGTGCCAGTAGTATAGGGACTAGCGGGAGTGCAGATACGCAGTATTTT	CASSIGTSGSADTQYF
.	TRBJ1-2	TRBV30	TRBD1	TGTGCCAGGGGACAGGAAGATGGCTACACCTTC	CARGQEDGYTF
few	TRBJ1-1	TRBV7-9	.	TGTGCCAGCAGCCCCCCGTTCAGGGTAGGCACTGAAGCTTTCTTT	CASSPPFRVGTEAFF
.	TRBJ1-2	TRBV28	.	TGTGCCAGCAGTTCCCAGGGTTTGTATGGCTACACCTTC	CASSSQGLYGYTF
.	TRBJ1-5	TRBV5-1	.	TGCGCCAGCAGGCCAAGGGAAGATCAGCCCCAGCATTTT	CASRPREDQPQHF
.	TRBJ1-1	TRBV5-1	.	TGCGCCAGCAGCTTGTGGTCCGGGAACACTGAAGCTTTCTTT	CASSLWSGNTEAFF
.	TRBJ2-7	TRBV10-3	.	TGTGCCATCAGAGAGGCGGGATCCTCCTACGAGCAGTACTTC	CAIREAGSSYEQYF
.	TRBJ1-4	TRBV19	.	TGTGCCAGTAGTATCCAAGCGGCTAATGAAAAACTGTTTTTT	CASSIQAANEKLFF
.	TRBJ2-7	TRBV28	TRBD2	TGTGCCAGCCGAGCTAGACGGGGGGTCCTCTTTCCCTACGAGCAGTACTTC	CASRARRGVLFPYEQYF
once	TRBJ2-1	TRBV7-9	TRBD2	TGTGCCAGCAGCTTAATCGTAAGCGGGAGGGGTGAGCAGTTCTTC	CASSLIVSGRGEQFF
.	TRBJ2-1	TRBV19	TRBD2	TGTGCCAGCGGGGGACTAGCGGGACGGATGTACAATGAGCAGTTCTTC	CASGGLAGRMYNEQFF
.	TRBJ1-3	TRBV9	.	TGTGCCAGCAGCGCGGGACACTCGAGCTCTGGAAACACCATATATTTT	CASSAGHSSSGNTIYF
.	TRBJ2-5	TRBV15	TRBD1	TGTGCCACCAGCGGGGGACAGGGCACACAAGAGACCCAGTACTTC	CATSGGQGTQETQYF
.	TRBJ1-3	TRBV6-6	.	TGTGCCAGCAGTTACGGGGGAGCCTCTGGAAACACCATATATTTT	CASSYGGASGNTIYF
.	TRBJ2-5	TRBV5-4	.	TGTGCCAGCAGCTTGCCCCGGACCGGAGAGACCCAGTACTTC	CASSLPRTGETQYF
.	TRBJ2-7	TRBV19	.	TGTGCCAGTAGTATAGGGACAGCCCAGCAGTACTTC	CASSIGTAQQYF
.	TRBJ1-6	TRBV4-1	.	TGCGCCAGCAGCCGGGACTGGGTCCTCCACTTT	CASSRDWVLHF
.	TRBJ1-2	TRBV5-1	.	TGCGCCAGCAGATTGGAGGGTGGAAGCTATGGCTACACCTTC	CASRLEGGSYGYTF
.	TRBJ1-1	TRBV6-6	.	TGTGCCAGCCTGGACGGTTCGAACACTGAAGCTTTCTTT	CASLDGSNTEAFF
.	TRBJ1-5	TRBV21-1	.	TGTGCCAGCAGCAAACAGCACGGGACAGGGGCGGATAGCAATCAGCCCCAGCATTTT	CASSKQHGTGADSNQPQHF